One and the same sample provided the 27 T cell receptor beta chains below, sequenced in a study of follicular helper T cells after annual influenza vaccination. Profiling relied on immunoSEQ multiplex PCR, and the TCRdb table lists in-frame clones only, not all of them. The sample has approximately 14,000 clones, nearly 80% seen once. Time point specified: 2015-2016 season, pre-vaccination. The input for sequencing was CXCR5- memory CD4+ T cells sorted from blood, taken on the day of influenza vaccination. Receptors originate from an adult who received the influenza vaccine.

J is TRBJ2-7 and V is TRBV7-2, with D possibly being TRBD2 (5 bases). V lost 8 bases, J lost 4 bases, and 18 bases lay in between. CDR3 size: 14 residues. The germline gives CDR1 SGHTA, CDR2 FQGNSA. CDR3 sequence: CASGRGQSGYEQYF. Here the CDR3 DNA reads TGTGCCAGCGGCAGAGGGCAGTCTGGGTACGAGCAGTACTTC.

The CDR3 sequence is CASSVRGSETQYF. The CDR3 region has the DNA TGTGCCAGCAGCGTTAGGGGATCGGAGACCCAGTACTTC. The J gene is TRBJ2-5, the V gene TRBV9; possibly TRBD1 for D (5 bases). CDR3 size: 13 residues. The V gene's germline CDR1 is SGDLS and CDR2 YYNGEE. Trimming removed 2 bases from V and 5 bases from J, with 10 bases in between.

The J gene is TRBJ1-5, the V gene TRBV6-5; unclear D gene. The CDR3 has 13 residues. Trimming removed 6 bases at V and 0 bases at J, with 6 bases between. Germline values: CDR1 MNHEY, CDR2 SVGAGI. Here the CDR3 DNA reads TGTGCCAGCAGGGACTATAGCAATCAGCCCCAGCATTTT. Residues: CASRDYSNQPQHF.

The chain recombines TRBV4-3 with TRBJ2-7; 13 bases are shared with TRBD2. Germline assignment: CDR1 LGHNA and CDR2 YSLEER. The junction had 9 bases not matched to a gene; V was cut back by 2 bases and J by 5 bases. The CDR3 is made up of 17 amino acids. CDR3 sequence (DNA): TGCGCCAGCAGCCAAACACTAGCGGGGGGGCCCCAGAACGAGCAGTACTTC. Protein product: CASSQTLAGGPQNEQYF.

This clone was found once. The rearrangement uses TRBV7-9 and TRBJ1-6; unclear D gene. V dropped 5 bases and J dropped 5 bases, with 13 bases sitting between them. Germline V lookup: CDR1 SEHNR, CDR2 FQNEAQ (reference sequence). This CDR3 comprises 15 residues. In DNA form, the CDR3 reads TGTGCCAGCAGCGGCCGGGGATCGGATAATTCACCCCTCCACTTT. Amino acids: CASSGRGSDNSPLHF.

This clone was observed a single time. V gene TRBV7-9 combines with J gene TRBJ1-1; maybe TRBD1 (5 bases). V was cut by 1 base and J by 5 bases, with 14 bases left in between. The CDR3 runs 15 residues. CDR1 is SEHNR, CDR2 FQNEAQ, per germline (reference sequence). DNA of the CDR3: TGTGCCAGCAGCTTAGTGGGGGGGTTACCGACTGAAGCTTTCTTT. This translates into CASSLVGGLPTEAFF.

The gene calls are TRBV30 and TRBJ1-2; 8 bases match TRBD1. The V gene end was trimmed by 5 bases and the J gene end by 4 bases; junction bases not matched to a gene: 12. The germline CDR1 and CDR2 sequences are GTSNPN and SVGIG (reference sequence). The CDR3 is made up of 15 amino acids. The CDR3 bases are TGTGCCTGGGCTCCCCGGACAGGGCGGCCCTATGGCTACACCTTC. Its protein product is CAWAPRTGRPYGYTF.

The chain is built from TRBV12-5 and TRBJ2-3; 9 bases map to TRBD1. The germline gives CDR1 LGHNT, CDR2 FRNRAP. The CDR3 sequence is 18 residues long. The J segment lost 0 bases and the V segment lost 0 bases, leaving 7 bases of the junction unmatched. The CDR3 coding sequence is TGTGCTAGTGGTTTGGTAACGCTTGGGACAGGGAGCACAGATACGCAGTATTTT. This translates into CASGLVTLGTGSTDTQYF.

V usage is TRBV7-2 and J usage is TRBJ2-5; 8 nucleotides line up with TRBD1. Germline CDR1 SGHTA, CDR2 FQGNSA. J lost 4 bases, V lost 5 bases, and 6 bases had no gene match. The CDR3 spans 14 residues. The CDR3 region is CASSPNRGAETQYF. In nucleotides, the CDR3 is TGTGCCAGCAGCCCTAACAGGGGGGCAGAGACCCAGTACTTC.

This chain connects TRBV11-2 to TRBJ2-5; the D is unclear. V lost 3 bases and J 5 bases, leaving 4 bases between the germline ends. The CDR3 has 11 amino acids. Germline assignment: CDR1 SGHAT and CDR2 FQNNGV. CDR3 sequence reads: CASSFMETQYF. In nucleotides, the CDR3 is TGTGCCAGCAGCTTCATGGAGACCCAGTACTTC.

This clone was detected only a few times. Written as DNA, the CDR3 is TGTGCCAGCAGTTCGGACAGGGTTTCACCCCTCCACTTT. The encoded protein is CASSSDRVSPLHF. V gene TRBV2 combines with J gene TRBJ1-6, with TRBD1 matching over 8 bases. V lost 5 bases and J lost 9; bases outside the gene matches: 3. CDR1 SNHLY and CDR2 FYNNEI come from the germline V gene. The CDR3 sequence is 13 residues long.

For the CDR3, the DNA is TGTGCCAGCATGTGGACAGGCATGTCACCCCTCCACTTT. Amino acids: CASMWTGMSPLHF. This chain links TRBV6-1 with TRBJ1-6, with TRBD1 identical over 7 bases. Germline V CDR1 and CDR2: MNHNS, SASEGT. Losses at the gene ends were 7 bases for V and 10 bases for J; bases not matched to a gene: 7. This CDR3 has 13 residues.

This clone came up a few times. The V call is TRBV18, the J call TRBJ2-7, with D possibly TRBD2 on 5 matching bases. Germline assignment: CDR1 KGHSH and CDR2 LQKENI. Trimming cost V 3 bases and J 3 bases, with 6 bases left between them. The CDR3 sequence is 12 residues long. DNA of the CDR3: TGTGCCAGCTCACCCCGGGACTACGAGCAGTACTTC. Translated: CASSPRDYEQYF.

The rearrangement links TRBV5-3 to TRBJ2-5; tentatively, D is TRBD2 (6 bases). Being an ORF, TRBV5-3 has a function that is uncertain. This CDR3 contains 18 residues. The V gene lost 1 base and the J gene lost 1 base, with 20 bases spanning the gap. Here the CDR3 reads CARSLNLGGFGAQETQYF. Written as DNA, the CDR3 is TGTGCCAGAAGCTTGAACTTAGGAGGGTTTGGGGCCCAAGAGACCCAGTACTTC.

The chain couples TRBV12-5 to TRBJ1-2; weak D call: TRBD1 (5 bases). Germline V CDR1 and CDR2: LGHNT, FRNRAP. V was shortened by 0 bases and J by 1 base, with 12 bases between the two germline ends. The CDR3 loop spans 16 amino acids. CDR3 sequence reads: CASGLVQDGGNYGYTF. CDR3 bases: TGTGCTAGTGGTTTGGTACAGGATGGAGGTAACTATGGCTACACCTTC.

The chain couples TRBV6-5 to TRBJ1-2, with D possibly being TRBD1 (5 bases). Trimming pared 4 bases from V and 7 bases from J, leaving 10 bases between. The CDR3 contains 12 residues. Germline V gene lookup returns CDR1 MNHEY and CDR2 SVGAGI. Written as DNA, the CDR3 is TGTGCCAGCAGTTTCCGGGACCTTGGCTACACCTTC. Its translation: CASSFRDLGYTF.

CDR3: CASSFGLAGNQETQYF. CDR3 nucleotides: TGTGCCAGCAGCTTTGGACTAGCGGGAAATCAAGAGACCCAGTACTTC. V usage is TRBV7-9 and J usage is TRBJ2-5; 12 nucleotides line up with TRBD2. Germline CDR1 is SEHNR and CDR2 is FQNEAQ (reference sequence). The trim removed 3 bases at V and 2 bases at J, leaving 4 bases unmatched. The CDR3 consists of 16 residues.

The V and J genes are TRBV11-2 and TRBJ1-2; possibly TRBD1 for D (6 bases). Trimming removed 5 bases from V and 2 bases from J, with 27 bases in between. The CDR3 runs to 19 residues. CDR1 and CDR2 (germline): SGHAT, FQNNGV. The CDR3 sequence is CASSPFIRDTGTKNYGYTF. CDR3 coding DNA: TGTGCCAGCAGCCCCTTCATCCGGGACACCGGAACCAAGAACTATGGCTACACCTTC.

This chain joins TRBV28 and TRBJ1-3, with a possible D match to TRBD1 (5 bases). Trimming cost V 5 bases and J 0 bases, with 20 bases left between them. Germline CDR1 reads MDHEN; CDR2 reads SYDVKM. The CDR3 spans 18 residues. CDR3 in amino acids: CASSQEGTPRPSGNTIYF. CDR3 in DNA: TGTGCCAGCAGTCAAGAGGGGACTCCCCGGCCCTCTGGAAACACCATATATTTT. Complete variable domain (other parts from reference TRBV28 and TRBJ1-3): DVKVTQSSRYLVKRTGEKVFLECVQDMDHENMFWYRQDPGLGLRLIYFSYDVKMKEKGDIPEGYSVSREKKERFSLILESASTNQTSMYLCASSQEGTPRPSGNTIYFGEGSWLTVV.

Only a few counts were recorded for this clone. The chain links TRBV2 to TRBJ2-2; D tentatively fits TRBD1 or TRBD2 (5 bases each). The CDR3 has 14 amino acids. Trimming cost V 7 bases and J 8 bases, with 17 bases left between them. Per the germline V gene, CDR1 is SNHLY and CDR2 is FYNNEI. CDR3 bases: TGTGCCAGCATGAGGGACGAGACCTTAGGGGAGCTGTTTTTT. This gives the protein CASMRDETLGELFF. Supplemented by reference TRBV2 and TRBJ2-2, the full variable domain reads EPEVTQTPSHQVTQMGQEVILRCVPISNHLYFYWYRQILGQKVEFLVSFYNNEISEKSEIFDDQFSVERPDGSNFTLKIRSTKLEDSAMYFCASMRDETLGELFFGEGSRLTVL.

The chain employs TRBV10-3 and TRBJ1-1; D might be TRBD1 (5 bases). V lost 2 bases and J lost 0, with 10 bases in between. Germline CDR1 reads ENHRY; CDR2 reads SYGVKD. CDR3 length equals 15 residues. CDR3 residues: CAISETTAMNTEAFF. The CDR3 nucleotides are TGTGCCATCAGTGAGACGACAGCCATGAACACTGAAGCTTTCTTT.

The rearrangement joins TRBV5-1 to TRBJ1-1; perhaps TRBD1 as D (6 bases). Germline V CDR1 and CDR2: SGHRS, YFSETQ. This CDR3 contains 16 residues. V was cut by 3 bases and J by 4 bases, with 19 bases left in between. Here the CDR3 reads CASSSTLGGTSTEAFF. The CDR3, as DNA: TGCGCCAGCAGCTCGACCTTAGGGGGAACCAGCACTGAAGCTTTCTTT.

The CDR3 bases are TGTGCCAGCAGCCCCTTCGGTGGGGTGGGGACCGGGGAGCTGTTTTTT. Translated: CASSPFGGVGTGELFF. The rearrangement links TRBV11-2 to TRBJ2-2, with no clear D. The CDR3 is 16 residues long. CDR1 and CDR2 from the germline V gene are SGHAT and FQNNGV. Deletions cut 5 bases from V and 5 bases from J, with 18 bases between.

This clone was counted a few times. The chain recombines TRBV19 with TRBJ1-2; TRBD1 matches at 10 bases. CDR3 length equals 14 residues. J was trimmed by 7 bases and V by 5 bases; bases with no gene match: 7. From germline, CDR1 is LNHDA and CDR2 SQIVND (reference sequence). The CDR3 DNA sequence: TGTGCCAGTAGTCCGACGACAGGGGGCTTTGGCTACACCTTC. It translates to CASSPTTGGFGYTF.

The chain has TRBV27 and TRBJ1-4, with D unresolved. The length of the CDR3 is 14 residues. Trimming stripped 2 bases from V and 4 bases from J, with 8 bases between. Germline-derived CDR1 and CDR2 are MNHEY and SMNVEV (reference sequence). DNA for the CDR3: TGTGCCAGCAGTTTAGGGCAGCATAATGAAAAACTGTTTTTT. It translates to CASSLGQHNEKLFF.

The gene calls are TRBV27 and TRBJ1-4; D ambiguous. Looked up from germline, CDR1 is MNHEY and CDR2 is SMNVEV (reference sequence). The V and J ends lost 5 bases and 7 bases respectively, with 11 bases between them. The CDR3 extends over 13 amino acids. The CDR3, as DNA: TGTGCCAGCAGTCCACTCCCCGGTGAAAAACTGTTTTTT. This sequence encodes CASSPLPGEKLFF.

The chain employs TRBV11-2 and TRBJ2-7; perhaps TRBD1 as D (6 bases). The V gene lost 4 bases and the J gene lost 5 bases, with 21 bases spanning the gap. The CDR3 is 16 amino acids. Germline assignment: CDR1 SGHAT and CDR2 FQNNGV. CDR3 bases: TGTGCCAGCAGCTCCCCCGGCTGGCAGGGGTACGACGAGCAGTACTTC. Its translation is CASSSPGWQGYDEQYF.